Listed below are T cell receptor beta chains from one sample, sequenced in a study of T cell responses to AZD1222 COVID-19 vaccine. Using immunoSEQ multiplex PCR, the repertoire was profiled, and TCRdb retains in-frame clones only, with some absent. The sample lists over 85,000 clones; nearly 90% were seen once. Sample: peripheral blood, taken on day 0 of AZD1222 vaccination. The receptors shown here come from an adult in good health. Each CDR3 is given with its conserved first and last residue. The D gene is left open where the match is weak. Some rows mark clone size as missing; the rest say once, few, many or name a class of expanded clone.

J: TRBJ2-5; size: NA; D: NA; V: TRBV5-1; DNA: TGCGCCAGCAGCTTCACTAGAGGCGAGACCCAGTACTTC; CDR3: CASSFTRGETQYF
J: TRBJ2-5; size: NA; D: NA; V: TRBV7-2; DNA: TGTGCCAGCAGCTTAGTAGGTGCCCAAGAGACCCAGTACTTC; CDR3: CASSLVGAQETQYF
J: TRBJ1-5; size: NA; D: NA; V: TRBV24-1; DNA: TGTGCCACCAGTAGGGCCGGTCAGCCCCAGCATTTT; CDR3: CATSRAGQPQHF
J: TRBJ2-5; size: NA; D: NA; V: TRBV18; DNA: TGTGCCAGCAAAACCGGGGGAGAGACCCAGTACTTC; CDR3: CASKTGGETQYF
J: TRBJ1-2; size: once; D: NA; V: TRBV4-3; DNA: TGCGCCAGCAGCCAAGCTCCGGCAGGATCTAACTATGGCTACACCTTC; CDR3: CASSQAPAGSNYGYTF
J: TRBJ2-7; size: NA; D: TRBD2; V: TRBV5-1; DNA: TGCGCCAGCAGCCCAGCTAGCGGGGCCACCTACGAGCAGTACTTC; CDR3: CASSPASGATYEQYF
J: TRBJ2-4; size: NA; D: NA; V: TRBV11-2; DNA: TGTGCCAGCAGCTCCCCGAACCGGGAGTTAGCCAAAAACATTCAGTACTTC; CDR3: CASSSPNRELAKNIQYF
J: TRBJ1-1; size: NA; D: NA; V: TRBV6-5; DNA: TGTGCCATTCACTCCCCTGGCGGTCCTAACACTGAAGCTTTCTTT; CDR3: CAIHSPGGPNTEAFF
J: TRBJ1-1; size: NA; D: NA; V: TRBV19; DNA: TGTGCCAGTAGTATTGGAGGGGCAGTGACTGAAGCTTTCTTT; CDR3: CASSIGGAVTEAFF
J: TRBJ1-2; size: few; D: NA; V: TRBV11-2; DNA: TGTGCCAGCAGCTTAGATTGGGGCGGGCTCTATGGCTACACCTTC; CDR3: CASSLDWGGLYGYTF
J: TRBJ1-4; size: NA; D: NA; V: TRBV28; DNA: TGTGCCAGCAGCTTAGGGGGGGTGAGAAATGAAAAACTGTTTTTT; CDR3: CASSLGGVRNEKLFF
J: TRBJ1-1; size: NA; D: NA; V: TRBV4-2; DNA: TGTGCCAGCAGCCAGGAAAACAGGGAGGACACTGAAGCTTTCTTT; CDR3: CASSQENREDTEAFF
J: TRBJ2-4; size: NA; D: NA; V: TRBV6-6; DNA: TGTGCCAGCAGTCCCAGGGCTGGACGGCCCTCGGGAAACATTCAGTACTTC; CDR3: CASSPRAGRPSGNIQYF
J: TRBJ1-2; size: NA; D: TRBD1; V: TRBV19; DNA: TGTGCCAGTAGTACAACCGGGACAGGTGGTGGCTACACCTTC; CDR3: CASSTTGTGGGYTF
J: TRBJ2-1; size: NA; D: TRBD2; V: TRBV7-8; DNA: TGTGCCAGCAGCTTAGGGCTTCTAGCGGGCTCCTACAATGAGCAGTTCTTC; CDR3: CASSLGLLAGSYNEQFF
J: TRBJ2-5; size: NA; D: TRBD2; V: TRBV11-2; DNA: TGTGCCAGCAGCTTAGTGGGAGGGGCCGAGGAGACCCAGTACTTC; CDR3: CASSLVGGAEETQYF
J: TRBJ2-7; size: once; D: NA; V: TRBV19; DNA: TGTGCCAGTAGTCTACGTGGGGGGCTCAACGAGCAGTACTTC; CDR3: CASSLRGGLNEQYF
J: TRBJ1-2; size: NA; D: NA; V: TRBV28; DNA: TGTGCCAGCAGTCAAGGGAACTATGGCTACACCTTC; CDR3: CASSQGNYGYTF
J: TRBJ1-1; size: few; D: NA; V: TRBV5-6; DNA: TGTGCCAGCAGCTTAACAGCTTCCCGAGCTTTCTTT; CDR3: CASSLTASRAFF
J: TRBJ1-1; size: NA; D: NA; V: TRBV20-1; DNA: TGCAGTGCTAGTCCCCTAAGGGAATGGCGATTGAACACTGAAGCTTTCTTT; CDR3: CSASPLREWRLNTEAFF
J: TRBJ1-5; size: NA; D: NA; V: TRBV3-1/TRBV3-2; DNA: TGTGCCAGCAGCCAAGGGGGTACGCCCCAGCATTTT; CDR3: CASSQGGTPQHF
J: TRBJ2-5; size: NA; D: NA; V: TRBV9; DNA: TGTGCCAGCAGCGTAGAGCCCGGACCACAAGAGACCCAGTACTTC; CDR3: CASSVEPGPQETQYF
J: TRBJ1-1; size: NA; D: NA; V: TRBV19; DNA: TGTGCCAGTACCACCACCAGGGGAGCAACTGAAGCTTTCTTT; CDR3: CASTTTRGATEAFF
J: TRBJ1-1; size: once; D: NA; V: TRBV19; DNA: TGTGCCAGTGGGCCGCAGACGAACACTGAAGCTTTCTTT; CDR3: CASGPQTNTEAFF
J: TRBJ1-6; size: NA; D: TRBD1; V: TRBV28; DNA: TGTGCCAGCAGGGGGGGACAGGGCCATAATTCACCCCTCCACTTT; CDR3: CASRGGQGHNSPLHF
J: TRBJ1-3; size: NA; D: TRBD1; V: TRBV25-1; DNA: TGTGCCAGCAGTGCTACAGGGGTCCGCTCTGGAAACACCATATATTTT; CDR3: CASSATGVRSGNTIYF
J: TRBJ2-1; size: NA; D: NA; V: TRBV28; DNA: TGTGCCAGCAGTTTATCCACTCGCAAGGCATTCTACAATGAGCAGTTCTTC; CDR3: CASSLSTRKAFYNEQFF
J: TRBJ1-2; size: NA; D: TRBD1; V: TRBV13; DNA: TGTGCCAGCAGCTTACAGGGGGACAGATCCTATGGCTACACCTTC; CDR3: CASSLQGDRSYGYTF
J: TRBJ2-7; size: few; D: TRBD2; V: TRBV11-2; DNA: TGTGCCAGCAGCCCAGCTAGCGGAAGCTCCTACGAGCAGTACTTC; CDR3: CASSPASGSSYEQYF
J: TRBJ2-7; size: NA; D: NA; V: TRBV6-6; DNA: TGTGCCAGCAGCCGACACGATCGAAGGGGCCAGAGACCACAATGGGCCGAGCAGTACTTC; CDR3: CASSRHDRRGQRPQWAEQYF
J: TRBJ1-5; size: NA; D: NA; V: TRBV28; DNA: TGTGCCAGCAGCACTCAGGGTTCCCCCAATCAGCCCCAGCATTTT; CDR3: CASSTQGSPNQPQHF
J: TRBJ1-2; size: NA; D: NA; V: TRBV10-1; DNA: TGCGCCAGCAGTGAGGGAAAGAATGGAGGCTACACCTTC; CDR3: CASSEGKNGGYTF
J: TRBJ2-5; size: NA; D: NA; V: TRBV7-9; DNA: TGTGCCAGCAGGTTAGGGTCCTCGGGGGAGACCCAGTACTTC; CDR3: CASRLGSSGETQYF
J: TRBJ2-5; size: NA; D: NA; V: TRBV11-2; DNA: TGTGCCAGCAGCCCAGACGTGTGGGGCTCCACCCTTCAAGAGACCCAGTACTTC; CDR3: CASSPDVWGSTLQETQYF
J: TRBJ2-3; size: NA; D: NA; V: TRBV12-3/TRBV12-4; DNA: TGTGCCAGCAGCCCATCGCTGGTTACGCAGTATTTT; CDR3: CASSPSLVTQYF
J: TRBJ1-3; size: NA; D: NA; V: TRBV11-2; DNA: TGTGCCAGCAGCTTAGTCTGGTCGGGACACTATTTT; CDR3: CASSLVWSGHYF
J: TRBJ1-5; size: NA; D: TRBD1; V: TRBV28; DNA: TGTGCCAGCAGTTCGCCGACAGGGTATCAGCCCCAGCATTTT; CDR3: CASSSPTGYQPQHF
J: TRBJ1-1; size: once; D: NA; V: TRBV5-8; DNA: TGTGCCAGCAGACTCATCACAGGGCTCTGGGGAGGTGAAGCTTTCTTT; CDR3: CASRLITGLWGGEAFF
J: TRBJ1-3; size: NA; D: NA; V: TRBV6-5; DNA: TGTGCCAGCAGTTCAGACCGATACTCTGGAAACACCATATATTTT; CDR3: CASSSDRYSGNTIYF
J: TRBJ2-3; size: once; D: NA; V: TRBV6-5; DNA: TGTGCCAGCAGTTACGGGACGGTTGGGGCCACAGATACGCAGTATTTT; CDR3: CASSYGTVGATDTQYF
J: TRBJ2-1; size: NA; D: NA; V: TRBV28; DNA: TGTGCCTGCGACGCGCCTGGGAGCTCCTACAATGAGCAGTTCTTC; CDR3: CACDAPGSSYNEQFF
J: TRBJ1-1; size: NA; D: NA; V: TRBV12-3/TRBV12-4; DNA: TGTGCCAGCACGCCCGGGGCCACTGAAGCTTTCTTT; CDR3: CASTPGATEAFF
J: TRBJ1-2; size: NA; D: NA; V: TRBV18; DNA: TGTGCCAGCTCAGCCTCCGGGACTGTGTCTAACTATGGCTACACCTTC; CDR3: CASSASGTVSNYGYTF
J: TRBJ2-7; size: NA; D: NA; V: TRBV18; DNA: TGTGCCAGCTCACAAGGGGGGCCTGGCGGGACCGCCTACGAGCAGTACTTC; CDR3: CASSQGGPGGTAYEQYF
J: TRBJ2-7; size: NA; D: NA; V: TRBV28; DNA: TGTGCCAGCAGTAAAACAGGCTCAAGCTCCTACGAGCAGTACTTC; CDR3: CASSKTGSSSYEQYF
J: TRBJ2-1; size: NA; D: NA; V: TRBV5-4; DNA: TGTGCCAGCAGCTTGAACGGGAGAAGTAACAATGAGCAGTTCTTC; CDR3: CASSLNGRSNNEQFF
J: TRBJ1-2; size: NA; D: NA; V: TRBV4-3; DNA: TGCGCCAGCAGCCCCGAAGGGGATTACGGCTACACCTTC; CDR3: CASSPEGDYGYTF